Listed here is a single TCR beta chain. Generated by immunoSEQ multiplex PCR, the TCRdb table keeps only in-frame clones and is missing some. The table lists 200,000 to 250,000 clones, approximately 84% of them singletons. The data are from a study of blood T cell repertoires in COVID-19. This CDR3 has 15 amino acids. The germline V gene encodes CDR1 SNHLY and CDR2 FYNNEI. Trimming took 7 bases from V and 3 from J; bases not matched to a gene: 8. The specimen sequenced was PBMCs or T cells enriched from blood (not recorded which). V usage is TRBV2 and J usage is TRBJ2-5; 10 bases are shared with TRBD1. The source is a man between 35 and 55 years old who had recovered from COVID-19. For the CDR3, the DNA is TGTGCCAGCAATACACGGGACAGGGGAGAAGAGACCCAGTACTTC. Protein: CASNTRDRGEETQYF.